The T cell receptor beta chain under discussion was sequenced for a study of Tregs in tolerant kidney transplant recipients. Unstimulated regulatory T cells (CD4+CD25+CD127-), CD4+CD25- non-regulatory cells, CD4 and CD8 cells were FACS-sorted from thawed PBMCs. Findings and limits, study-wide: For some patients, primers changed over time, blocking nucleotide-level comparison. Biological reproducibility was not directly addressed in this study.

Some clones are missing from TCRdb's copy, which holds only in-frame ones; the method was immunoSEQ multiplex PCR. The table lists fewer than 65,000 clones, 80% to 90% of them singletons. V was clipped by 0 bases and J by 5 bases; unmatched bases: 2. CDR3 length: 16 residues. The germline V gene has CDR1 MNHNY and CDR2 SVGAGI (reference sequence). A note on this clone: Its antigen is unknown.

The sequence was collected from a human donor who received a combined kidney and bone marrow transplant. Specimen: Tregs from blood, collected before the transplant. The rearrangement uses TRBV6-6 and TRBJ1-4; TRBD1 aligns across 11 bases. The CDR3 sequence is CASSYSRTGGNEKLFF. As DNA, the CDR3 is TGTGCCAGCAGTTACTCAAGGACAGGGGGCAATGAAAAACTGTTTTTT.